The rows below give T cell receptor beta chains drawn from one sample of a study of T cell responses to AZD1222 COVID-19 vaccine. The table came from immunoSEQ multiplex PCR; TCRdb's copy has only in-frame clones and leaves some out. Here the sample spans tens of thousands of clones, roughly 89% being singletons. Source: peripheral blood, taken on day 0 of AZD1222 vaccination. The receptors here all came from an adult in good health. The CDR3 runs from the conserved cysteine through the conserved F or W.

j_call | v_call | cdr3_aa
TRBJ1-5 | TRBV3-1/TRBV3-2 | CASSQAGQLNQPQHF
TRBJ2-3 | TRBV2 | CASSELGRSTDTQYF
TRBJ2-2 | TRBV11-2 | CASSPGQGVGTGELFF
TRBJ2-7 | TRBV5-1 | CASRLTGSSYEQYF
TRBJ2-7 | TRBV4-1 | CASSQDGHSGEGYEQYF
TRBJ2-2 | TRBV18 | CASSPQPAQANTGELFF
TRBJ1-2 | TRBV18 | CASSLRPDGYTF
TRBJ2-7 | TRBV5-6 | CASSQDYEQYF
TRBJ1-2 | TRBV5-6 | CASSPSGLFYGYTF
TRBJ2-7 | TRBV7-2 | CASSLAGGYEQYF
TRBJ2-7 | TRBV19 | CASSISSNSYEQYF
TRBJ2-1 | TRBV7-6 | CASSPGGGQGHEQFF
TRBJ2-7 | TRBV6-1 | CASSEKSGSSYEQYF
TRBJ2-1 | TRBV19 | CASSSTTRTNNEQFF
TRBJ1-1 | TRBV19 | CASSGTGPTALNTEAFF
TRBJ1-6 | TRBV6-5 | CASSYHRVPLHF
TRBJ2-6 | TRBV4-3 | CASSRTGLSSGANVLTF
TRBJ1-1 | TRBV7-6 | CASSLNQGLNTEAFF
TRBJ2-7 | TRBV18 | CASSPLQGGDRKYF
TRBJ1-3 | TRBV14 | CASSKVTGYTIYF
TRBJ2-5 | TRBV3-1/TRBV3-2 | CASSVRGKETQYF
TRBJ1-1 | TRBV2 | CASSESFGNTEAFF
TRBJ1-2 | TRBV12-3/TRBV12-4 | CASNPETAIGYTF
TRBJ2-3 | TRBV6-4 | CASSRTASTDTQYF
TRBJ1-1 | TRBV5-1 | CASSETGGMNTEAFF